In its sample, the clone carrying this T cell receptor beta chain was seen a few times. Its specificity is unknown. MiXCR, run by TCRdb on the RT-PCR reads, gives a single entry per CDR3 protein. Of about 310,000 distinct CDR3 sequences listed, approximately 23% are singletons. The source of the sample is a study of response to subunit inactivated influenza vaccine. Findings and caveats of the study: Only a handful of new T cells, the authors suggested, are recruited with each seasonal influenza vaccination.

This CDR3 spans 16 amino acids. Trimming removed 0 bases from V and 2 bases from J, with 11 bases in between. Germline V gene lookup returns CDR1 LGHNA and CDR2 YSLEER. The J gene is TRBJ2-1, the V gene TRBV4-3, with D maybe TRBD2 (7 bases). This TCR derives from a man aged 50 to 75 who received an inactivated influenza vaccine. The sample here was PBMCs from blood, taken approximately 20 months after vaccination. This chain's CDR3 is CASSQEGGAAYNEQFF. The DNA of the CDR3 is TGCGCCAGCAGCCAAGAAGGGGGGGCGGCCTACAATGAGCAGTTCTTC.